The clone carrying this TCR beta chain was counted ten times or more. The CDR3 spans 17 residues. Germline CDR1 is SGDLS and CDR2 is YYNGEE. The germline V and J ends were trimmed by 0 bases and 3 bases, with 18 bases remaining between them. This record comes from a study of T-cell memory formation after mild COVID-19. Amplification by 5'RACE using constant-segment primers produced TCR alpha and TCR beta cDNA libraries that carried sample barcodes and UMIs. TCRdb processed the 5' RACE reads anew with MiXCR; each CDR3 protein has one entry. The sample yields roughly 340,000 distinct CDR3 sequences, roughly 19% seen once.

The chain links TRBV9 to TRBJ1-1; D might be TRBD1 (6 bases). The sample comprised PBMCs or a T cell subset sorted from them (not recorded which). The TCR sequence derives from a man aged 18 to 30 who had mild COVID-19 (a few samples of this study predate the infection). Cell type and time point are not known. The CDR3 loop reads CASSVVILQGFDTEAFF. Here the CDR3 DNA reads TGTGCCAGCAGCGTAGTAATCTTACAGGGTTTCGACACTGAAGCTTTCTTT.